Shown below are 32 T cell receptor beta chains from a single sample sequenced in a study of blood T cell repertoires in COVID-19. Here immunoSEQ multiplex PCR was the method, and the copy in TCRdb shows in-frame clones only, minus some. Here the sample spans just over 250,000 clones, more than 75% being singletons. Sequenced input: peripheral blood. The receptors stem from a woman aged 50 to 65 with acute or convalescent COVID-19.

This chain joins TRBV28 and TRBJ1-5; unclear D gene. The CDR3 runs to 12 residues. The ends were cut back, 5 bases at V and 7 bases at J, with 9 bases in the middle. The germline V gene encodes CDR1 MDHEN and CDR2 SYDVKM. The CDR3 coding sequence is TGTGCCAGCAGTACACAGCTCCAGCCCCAGCATTTT. Translated, it gives CASSTQLQPQHF.

J is TRBJ2-7 and V is TRBV29-1; 12 bases match TRBD2. Germline V gives CDR1 SQVTM, CDR2 ANQGSEA. J gave up 7 bases and V 4 bases, and 8 bases lay outside the gene matches. This CDR3 region has 14 residues. The CDR3 region is CSVGLAGGPGEQYF. The CDR3 region has the DNA TGCAGCGTTGGGCTAGCGGGAGGGCCTGGGGAGCAGTACTTC.

The chain is built from TRBV9 and TRBJ2-1; 10 bases line up with TRBD2. The CDR3 loop spans 17 amino acids. Trimming cost V 3 bases and J 7 bases; bases outside gene matches: 13. CDR1 and CDR2 from the germline V gene are SGDLS and YYNGEE. Here the CDR3 DNA reads TGTGCCAGCAGCGCGCTATCTCCGGGACTAGCGAAGAATGAGCAGTTCTTC. Amino acids: CASSALSPGLAKNEQFF.

For the CDR3, the DNA is TGTGCCAGCAGCGTTCTGGGGGGTGGGTACCAAGAGACCCAGTACTTC. Translating gives CASSVLGGGYQETQYF. The rearrangement uses TRBV9 and TRBJ2-5; TRBD2 might be the D (6 bases). Germline V gene data show CDR1 as SGDLS and CDR2 as YYNGEE. V lost 2 bases to trimming and J lost 0 bases, with 14 bases between them. CDR3 length: 16 residues.

The rearrangement links TRBV28 to TRBJ1-2; 8 bases fit TRBD1. V was clipped by 10 bases and J by 1 base; unmatched bases: 5. The CDR3 has 13 residues. Looked up from germline, CDR1 is MDHEN and CDR2 is SYDVKM. The CDR3 region is CAIRQGFNYGYTF. The CDR3 bases are TGTGCCATACGACAGGGGTTTAACTATGGCTACACCTTC.

The chain recombines TRBV6-4 with TRBJ2-5, with D tentatively TRBD2 (6 bases). Germline values: CDR1 MRHNA, CDR2 SNTAGT. This CDR3 is built from 14 residues. Trimming shortened V by 4 bases and J by 3 bases, and 12 bases separated the two germline ends. CDR3 loop: CASSADYWEETQYF. The CDR3 coding sequence is TGTGCCAGCAGTGCGGACTACTGGGAAGAGACCCAGTACTTC.

The chain has TRBV5-1 and TRBJ2-2, with a possible D match to TRBD1 (5 bases). Trimming pared 3 bases from V and 4 bases from J, leaving 10 bases between. The germline CDR1 and CDR2 sequences are SGHRS and YFSETQ. This CDR3 spans 14 amino acids. The CDR3 loop reads CASSSDSTTGELFF. The CDR3 DNA sequence: TGCGCCAGCAGCTCCGACAGTACCACCGGGGAGCTGTTTTTT.

The V gene is TRBV2, the J gene TRBJ1-1; maybe TRBD1 (5 bases). Trimming shortened V by 4 bases and J by 4 bases, and 13 bases separated the two germline ends. This CDR3 is 14 amino acids long. CDR1 and CDR2 (germline): SNHLY, FYNNEI. As DNA, the CDR3 is TGTGCCAGCAGTGTAGGGACTTCGGGCACTGAAGCTTTCTTT. This gives the protein CASSVGTSGTEAFF.

The chain is built from TRBV7-2 and TRBJ2-5, with 9 bases fitting TRBD2. The length of the CDR3 is 17 residues. V shed 3 bases and J 5 bases; nucleotides not matched to a gene: 13. Germline V gene data show CDR1 as SGHTA and CDR2 as FQGNSA. In DNA, the CDR3 is TGTGCCAGCAGCTTCTTTTGGACTAGCGAATTGGGGGAGACCCAGTACTTC. This encodes CASSFFWTSELGETQYF.

This clone was counted between two and nine times. The J gene is TRBJ1-1, the V gene TRBV11-2; D is perhaps TRBD1 (5 bases). This CDR3 has 13 amino acids. Deletions cut 8 bases from V and 2 bases from J, with 12 bases between. Germline V gene sequence: CDR1 SGHAT, CDR2 FQNNGV. The CDR3 loop reads CASSGDRNTEAFF. CDR3 in DNA: TGTGCCAGCTCAGGAGACAGAAACACTGAAGCTTTCTTT.

V is TRBV28 and J is TRBJ1-5, with D unresolved. V lost 6 bases to trimming and J lost 9 bases, with 15 bases between them. Germline CDR1 is MDHEN and CDR2 is SYDVKM. The CDR3 loop spans 13 amino acids. CDR3: CASRLVGGRPQHF. In nucleotides, the CDR3 is TGTGCCAGCAGGCTAGTGGGAGGTCGGCCCCAGCATTTT.

The rearrangement joins TRBV7-3 to TRBJ2-3; D call uncertain. CDR3 length: 14 residues. Trimming removed 2 bases from V and 6 bases from J, with 12 bases in between. The germline gives CDR1 SGHTA, CDR2 FQGTGA. The CDR3 sequence: CASSLVSAGDTQYF. The CDR3 nucleotides are TGTGCCAGCAGCTTAGTGTCCGCCGGGGATACGCAGTATTTT.

The chain joins TRBV4-1 to TRBJ2-5, with 7 bases fitting TRBD1. The CDR3 is 15 residues long. Looked up from germline, CDR1 is MGHRA and CDR2 is YSYEKL. Trimming took 6 bases from V and 2 from J; bases not matched to a gene: 9. DNA for the CDR3: TGCGCCAGCAGTCCCTCCGGGACAGCTCAAGAGACCCAGTACTTC. Translated: CASSPSGTAQETQYF.

The rearrangement links TRBV5-8 to TRBJ2-7; TRBD1 matches 7 bases. CDR3 length equals 14 residues. With 9 bases clipped from V and 3 bases from J, the junction kept 12 bases outside the gene matches. CDR1 is SGHTS, CDR2 YDEGEE, per germline. CDR3 sequence: CATRDRVIHYEQYF. In DNA, the CDR3 is TGTGCCACAAGAGACAGGGTCATCCACTACGAGCAGTACTTC.

This rearrangement joins TRBV2 to TRBJ2-1; TRBD2 matches at 10 bases. CDR3 length equals 13 residues. The junction had 2 bases not matched to a gene; V was cut back by 5 bases and J by 7 bases. The germline V gene has CDR1 SNHLY and CDR2 FYNNEI. The CDR3 sequence is CASSLAGDNEQFF. In DNA form, the CDR3 reads TGTGCCAGCAGTCTAGCGGGAGATAATGAGCAGTTCTTC.

This clone was seen only a few times. The chain employs TRBV19 and TRBJ1-4; TRBD1 is a possible D gene (6 bases). Germline V lookup: CDR1 LNHDA, CDR2 SQIVND (reference sequence). The V end lost 8 bases, the J end lost 5 bases, and 15 bases lay between the germline ends. The CDR3 has 14 amino acids. The CDR3 coding sequence is TGTGCCAGTCTTATCTCGGACAGAAATGAAAAACTGTTTTTT. The encoded protein is CASLISDRNEKLFF.

The chain combines TRBV24-1 with TRBJ2-1; 7 bases are shared with TRBD2. In germline, CDR1 is KGHDR, CDR2 SFDVKD. The CDR3 consists of 13 residues. J gave up 11 bases and V 4 bases, and 7 bases lay outside the gene matches. The CDR3 loop reads CATSDSGLPQQFF. For the CDR3, the DNA is TGTGCCACCAGTGACTCGGGACTACCCCAGCAGTTCTTC.

The V call is TRBV19, the J call TRBJ1-1, with D perhaps TRBD1 (6 bases). The germline V gene has CDR1 LNHDA and CDR2 SQIVND (reference sequence). This CDR3 region has 15 residues. Trimming took off 7 bases at V and 6 bases at J, with 21 bases between the two ends. The CDR3, as DNA: TGTGCCAGTACTGATAGGGGGAGGGGATTCGCTGAAGCTTTCTTT. Encoded protein: CASTDRGRGFAEAFF.

The CDR3 loop is CASSLVLGEELFF. The CDR3 DNA is TGTGCCAGCAGCTTAGTTTTAGGGGAGGAGCTGTTTTTT. J is TRBJ2-2 and V is TRBV5-4, with a tentative D call TRBD1 (5 bases). The CDR3 loop spans 13 amino acids. The germline V gene has CDR1 SGHNT and CDR2 YYREEE (reference sequence). V lost 2 bases and J lost 10, with 12 bases in between.

Here the CDR3 DNA reads TGTGCCAGTAGTCCGCAGACAGGGGCCTCACCCCTCCACTTT. Encoded protein: CASSPQTGASPLHF. The chain is built from TRBV19 and TRBJ1-6; 8 nucleotides align to TRBD1. The CDR3 spans 14 residues. Germline CDR1 and CDR2: LNHDA and SQIVND (reference sequence). V shed 5 bases and J 10 bases; nucleotides not matched to a gene: 7.

This chain links TRBV24-1 with TRBJ2-5; 7 bases agree with TRBD2. CDR3 length: 15 amino acids. Germline-derived CDR1 and CDR2 are KGHDR and SFDVKD. With 0 bases clipped from V and 5 bases from J, the junction kept 5 bases outside the gene matches. The CDR3 reads CATSDLLAEGETQYF. The CDR3 DNA follows: TGTGCCACCAGTGATTTGCTAGCGGAGGGGGAGACCCAGTACTTC.

The V and J genes are TRBV4-1 and TRBJ2-7; 12 bases are a match to TRBD2. The V segment lost 4 bases and the J segment 0 bases; nucleotides outside the gene matches: 7. The CDR3 extends over 17 amino acids. Germline CDR1 and CDR2: MGHRA and YSYEKL. Here the CDR3 DNA reads TGCGCCAGCAGCCGGTCAGGACTAGCGGGAAGCTCCTACGAGCAGTACTTC. This gives the protein CASSRSGLAGSSYEQYF.

The V gene is TRBV28, the J gene TRBJ2-2; 10 nucleotides match TRBD2. Germline CDR1 and CDR2: MDHEN and SYDVKM. This CDR3 is 16 amino acids long. V lost 2 bases, J lost 4 bases, and 4 bases stayed unmatched. CDR3: CASSLLASGSTGELFF. The CDR3 DNA sequence: TGTGCCAGCAGTTTACTAGCTAGCGGGAGCACCGGGGAGCTGTTTTTT. Variable domain in full (rest from reference TRBV28 and TRBJ2-2): DVKVTQSSRYLVKRTGEKVFLECVQDMDHENMFWYRQDPGLGLRLIYFSYDVKMKEKGDIPEGYSVSREKKERFSLILESASTNQTSMYLCASSLLASGSTGELFFGEGSRLTVL.

CDR3 sequence reads: CASSPRNGDTQYF. The DNA for the CDR3 is TGTGCCAGCTCTCCTAGGAACGGAGATACGCAGTATTTT. The chain joins TRBV18 to TRBJ2-3; D gene unclear. The germline V gene has CDR1 KGHSH and CDR2 LQKENI. The CDR3 sequence is 13 residues long. V was trimmed by 6 bases and J by 5 bases, leaving 12 bases between them.

This chain links TRBV7-2 with TRBJ1-5; D is perhaps TRBD1 (6 bases). This CDR3 region has 14 residues. CDR1 SGHTA and CDR2 FQGNSA come from the germline V gene. Trimming removed 7 bases from V and 2 bases from J, with 12 bases in between. The CDR3 nucleotides are TGTGCCAGCAATAGAGGGGGGGGCAATCAGCCCCAGCATTTT. This sequence encodes CASNRGGGNQPQHF. The full variable domain, completed using reference TRBV7-2 and TRBJ1-5, is GAGVSQSPSNKVTEKGKDVELRCDPISGHTALYWYRQSLGQGLEFLIYFQGNSAPDKSGLPSDRFSAERTGGSVSTLTIQRTQQEDSAVYLCASNRGGGNQPQHFGDGTRLSIL.

The chain links TRBV12-5 to TRBJ2-6, with D uncertain. V shed 2 bases and J shed 0 bases, with 5 bases lying between them. The CDR3 consists of 15 residues. Germline V gene data show CDR1 as LGHNT and CDR2 as FRNRAP. This CDR3 is CASGLFGSGANVLTF. In DNA form, the CDR3 reads TGTGCTAGTGGTTTGTTCGGCTCTGGGGCCAACGTCCTGACTTTC.

The chain links TRBV2 to TRBJ1-5, with TRBD1 identical over 7 bases. CDR1 and CDR2 from the germline V gene are SNHLY and FYNNEI. The trim removed 7 bases at V and 3 bases at J, leaving 9 bases unmatched. This CDR3 region has 15 residues. Here the CDR3 DNA reads TGTGCCAGCACAGTAGGGACAGTTAACAATCAGCCCCAGCATTTT. As protein: CASTVGTVNNQPQHF.

The chain recombines TRBV28 with TRBJ2-4; 9 bases map to TRBD2. The CDR3 is 13 residues long. V shed 11 bases, J shed 7 bases, and the junction held 9 bases outside the gene matches. CDR1 MDHEN and CDR2 SYDVKM come from the germline V gene. The CDR3 coding sequence is TGTGCCGGACCCTCGGGACTAGCTAACATTCAGTACTTC. Amino acids: CAGPSGLANIQYF.

The chain has TRBV29-1 and TRBJ2-5; TRBD1 agrees at 7 bases. CDR3 length: 13 amino acids. With V trimmed by 6 bases and J by 0 bases, 4 bases remained unmatched. CDR1 SQVTM and CDR2 ANQGSEA come from the germline V gene. The CDR3 here is CSVATGNQETQYF. In DNA form, the CDR3 reads TGCAGCGTCGCGACAGGGAACCAAGAGACCCAGTACTTC.

This clone was counted once. The genes are TRBV6-2 or TRBV6-3 and TRBJ2-1; 9 positions agree with TRBD1. Germline lookup yields CDR1 MNHEY and CDR2 SVGEGT. The CDR3 is 15 residues long. Unmatched junction bases numbered 3, after V lost 5 bases and J lost 1 base. The chain's CDR3 is CASSAGTGSYNEQFF. CDR3 DNA: TGTGCCAGCAGTGCCGGGACAGGGTCCTACAATGAGCAGTTCTTC.

The chain recombines TRBV24-1 with TRBJ1-5, with D possibly matching TRBD1 (5 bases). Germline lookup yields CDR1 KGHDR and CDR2 SFDVKD. Trimming pared 3 bases from V and 0 bases from J, leaving 8 bases between. This CDR3 has 15 residues. The CDR3 here is CATSDQGYSNQPQHF. The CDR3 DNA follows: TGTGCCACCAGTGATCAGGGATATAGCAATCAGCCCCAGCATTTT.

The chain is built from TRBV18 and TRBJ1-4, with TRBD1 matching over 10 bases. V lost 5 bases to trimming and J lost 5 bases; unmatched junction nucleotides: 2. The CDR3 is 14 residues long. Per germline, CDR1 KGHSH and CDR2 LQKENI. CDR3 protein: CASSSGQGNEKLFF. The DNA of the CDR3 is TGTGCCAGCTCATCGGGACAGGGGAATGAAAAACTGTTTTTT.